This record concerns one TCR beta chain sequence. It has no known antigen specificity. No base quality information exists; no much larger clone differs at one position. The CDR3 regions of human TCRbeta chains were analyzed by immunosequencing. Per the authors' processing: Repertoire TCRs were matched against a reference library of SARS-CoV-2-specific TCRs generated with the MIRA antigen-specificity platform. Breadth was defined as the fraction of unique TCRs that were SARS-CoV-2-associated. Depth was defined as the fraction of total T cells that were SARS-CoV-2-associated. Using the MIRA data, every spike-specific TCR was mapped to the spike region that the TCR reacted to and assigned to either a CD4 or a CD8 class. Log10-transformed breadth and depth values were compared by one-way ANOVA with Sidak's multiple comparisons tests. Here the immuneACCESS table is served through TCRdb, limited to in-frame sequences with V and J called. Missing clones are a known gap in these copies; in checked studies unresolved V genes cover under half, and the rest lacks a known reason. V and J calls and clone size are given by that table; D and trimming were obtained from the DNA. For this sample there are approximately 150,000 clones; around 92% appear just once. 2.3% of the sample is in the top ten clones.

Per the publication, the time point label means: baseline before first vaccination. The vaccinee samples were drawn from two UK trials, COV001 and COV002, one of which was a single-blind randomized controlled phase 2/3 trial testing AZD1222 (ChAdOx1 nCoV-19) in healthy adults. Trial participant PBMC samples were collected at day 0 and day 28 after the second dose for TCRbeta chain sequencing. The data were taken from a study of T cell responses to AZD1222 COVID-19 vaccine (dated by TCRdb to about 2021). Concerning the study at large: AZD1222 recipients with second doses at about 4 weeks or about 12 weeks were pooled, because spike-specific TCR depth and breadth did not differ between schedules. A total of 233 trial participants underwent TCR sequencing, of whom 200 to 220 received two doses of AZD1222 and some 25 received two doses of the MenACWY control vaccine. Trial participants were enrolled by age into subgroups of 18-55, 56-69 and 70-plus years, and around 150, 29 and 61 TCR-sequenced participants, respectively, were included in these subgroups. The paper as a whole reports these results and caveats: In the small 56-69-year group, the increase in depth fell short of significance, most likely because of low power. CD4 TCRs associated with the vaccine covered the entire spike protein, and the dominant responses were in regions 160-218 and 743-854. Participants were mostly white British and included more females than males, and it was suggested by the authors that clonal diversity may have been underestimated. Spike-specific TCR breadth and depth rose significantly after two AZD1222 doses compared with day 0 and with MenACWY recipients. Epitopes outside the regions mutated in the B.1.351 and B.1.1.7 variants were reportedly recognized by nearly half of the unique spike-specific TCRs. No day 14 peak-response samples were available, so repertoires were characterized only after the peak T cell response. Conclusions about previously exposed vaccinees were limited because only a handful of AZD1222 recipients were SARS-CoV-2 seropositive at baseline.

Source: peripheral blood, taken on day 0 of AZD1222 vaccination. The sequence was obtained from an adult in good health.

The DNA sequence is given as TGTGCCAGCAGCCGAGCGCCCCACGATAGCAATCAGCCCCAGCATTTT. Translation gives CASSRAPHDSNQPQHF. The chain uses TRBV5-6 and TRBJ1-5, with the D segment identity uncertain. CDR1 is given as SGHDT and CDR2 as YYEEEE, both from the germline V gene. Taken from cysteine to phenylalanine, the CDR3 has 16 residues. The kept DNA is CDR3 alone, 48 bases in frame from the first base. Trimming costs V 4 bases and J 0 bases, and their ends lie 14 bases apart.